Listed here is a single T cell receptor (beta chain). Its antigen is unknown. V gave up 0 bases and J gave up 6 bases, with 9 bases separating them. CDR3 length: 14 residues. Germline V lookup: CDR1 SGHTA, CDR2 FQGTGA. This entry belongs to a study of T cell responses to AZD1222 COVID-19 vaccine. The table came from immunoSEQ multiplex PCR; TCRdb's copy has only in-frame clones and leaves some out. The sample includes tens of thousands of clones, 89% of them seen just once. Study observations and caveats: The study found vaccine-associated CD4 TCRs spanning spike, dominant at 160-218 and 743-854. Spike-specific TCR breadth and depth went up after people got two AZD1222 doses.

This rearrangement joins TRBV7-3 to TRBJ1-5; D is possibly TRBD1 (6 bases). This clonotype was obtained from an adult who received the AZD1222 COVID-19 vaccine. The sequences come from peripheral blood, collected 28 days after the second AZD1222 dose. The CDR3 spells CASSLTGGLQPQHF. The CDR3 DNA reads as TGTGCCAGCAGCTTAACTGGGGGGCTTCAGCCCCAGCATTTT.